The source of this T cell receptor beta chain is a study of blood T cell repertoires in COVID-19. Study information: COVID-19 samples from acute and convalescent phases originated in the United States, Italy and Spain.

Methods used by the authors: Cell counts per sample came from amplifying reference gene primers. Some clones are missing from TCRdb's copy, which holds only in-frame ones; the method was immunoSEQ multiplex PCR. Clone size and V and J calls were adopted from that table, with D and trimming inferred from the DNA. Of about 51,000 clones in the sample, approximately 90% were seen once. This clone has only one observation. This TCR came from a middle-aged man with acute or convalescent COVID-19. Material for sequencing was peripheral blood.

The CDR3 coding sequence is TGTGCCAGCAGCCCAAGGGGGGGGACACCTAACTACGAGCAGTACTTC. Protein: CASSPRGGTPNYEQYF. This rearrangement joins TRBV7-2 to TRBJ2-7, with D tentatively TRBD2 (7 bases). CDR1 is SGHTA and CDR2 is FQGNSA in the germline V gene. CDR3 length: 16 amino acids. Trimming cost V 5 bases and J 3 bases, with 20 bases left between them.